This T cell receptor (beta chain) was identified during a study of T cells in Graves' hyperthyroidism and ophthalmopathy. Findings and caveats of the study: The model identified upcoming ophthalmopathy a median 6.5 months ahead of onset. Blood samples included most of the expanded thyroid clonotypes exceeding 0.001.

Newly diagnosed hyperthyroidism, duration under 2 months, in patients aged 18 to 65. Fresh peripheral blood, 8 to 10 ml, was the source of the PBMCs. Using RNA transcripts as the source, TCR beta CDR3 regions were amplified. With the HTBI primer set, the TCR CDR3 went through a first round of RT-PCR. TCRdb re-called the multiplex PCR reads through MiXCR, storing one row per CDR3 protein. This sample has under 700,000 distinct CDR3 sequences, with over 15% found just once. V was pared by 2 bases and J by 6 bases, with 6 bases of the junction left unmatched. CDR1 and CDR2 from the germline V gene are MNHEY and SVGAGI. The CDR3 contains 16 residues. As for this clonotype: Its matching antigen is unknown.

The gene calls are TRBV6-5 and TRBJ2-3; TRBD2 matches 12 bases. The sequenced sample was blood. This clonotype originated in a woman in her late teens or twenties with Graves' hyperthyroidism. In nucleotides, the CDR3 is TGTGCCAGCAGTTACCAACTAGCGGGAGGATTGGATACGCAGTATTTT. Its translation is CASSYQLAGGLDTQYF.